This record looks at one T cell receptor beta chain sequence and its context. What it binds is unknown. The data originate from a study of monozygotic twins with inflammatory bowel disease. Germline CDR1 and CDR2: SNHLY and FYNNEI. The CDR3 runs to 14 residues. From the 5' RACE reads, TCRdb lists one entry per CDR3 protein and no DNA. Its listing shows 300,000 to 450,000 distinct CDR3 sequences. Findings of the study overall: Treatment differences in immunosuppression may have added variability to the repertoires of patients. Resolution of different T cell subtypes was not achieved.

Input material: blood. The clonotype originates from a human donor with ulcerative colitis or Crohn's disease, or a healthy co-twin of an affected twin (not recorded which). This chain joins TRBV2 and TRBJ2-7; TCRdb names TRBD1, which stays unverified in the absence of DNA. The CDR3 loop reads CASSVPGQTYEQYF. Full variable domain (outside the CDR3, taken from reference TRBV2 and TRBJ2-7): EPEVTQTPSHQVTQMGQEVILRCVPISNHLYFYWYRQILGQKVEFLVSFYNNEISEKSEIFDDQFSVERPDGSNFTLKIRSTKLEDSAMYFCASSVPGQTYEQYFGPGTRLTVT.